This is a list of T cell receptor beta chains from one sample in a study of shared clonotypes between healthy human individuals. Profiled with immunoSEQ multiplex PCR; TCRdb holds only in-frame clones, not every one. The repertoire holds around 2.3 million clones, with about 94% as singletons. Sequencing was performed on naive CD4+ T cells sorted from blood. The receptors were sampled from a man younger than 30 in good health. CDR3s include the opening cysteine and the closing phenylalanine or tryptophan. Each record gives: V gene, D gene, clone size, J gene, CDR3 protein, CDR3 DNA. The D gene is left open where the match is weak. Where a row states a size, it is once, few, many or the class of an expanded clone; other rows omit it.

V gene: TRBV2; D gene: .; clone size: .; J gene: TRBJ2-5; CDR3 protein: CASSKGGAETQYF; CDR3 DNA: TGTGCCAGCAGTAAGGGTGGCGCAGAGACCCAGTACTTC
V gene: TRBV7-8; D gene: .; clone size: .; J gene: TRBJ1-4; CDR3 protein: CASSLDRSEKLFF; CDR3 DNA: TGTGCCAGCAGCCTCGACAGATCCGAAAAACTGTTTTTT
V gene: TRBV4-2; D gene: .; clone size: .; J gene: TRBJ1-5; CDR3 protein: CASSQDWGPNQPQHF; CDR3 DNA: TGTGCCAGCAGCCAAGACTGGGGTCCAAATCAGCCCCAGCATTTT
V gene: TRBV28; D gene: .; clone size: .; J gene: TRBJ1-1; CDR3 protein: CASSLQGKLNTEAFF; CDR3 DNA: TGTGCCAGCAGTTTACAAGGGAAACTGAACACTGAAGCTTTCTTT
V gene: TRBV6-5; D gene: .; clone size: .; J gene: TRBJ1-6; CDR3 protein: CASRGGFTYNSPLHF; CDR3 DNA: TGTGCCAGCAGGGGGGGGTTCACCTATAATTCACCCCTCCACTTT
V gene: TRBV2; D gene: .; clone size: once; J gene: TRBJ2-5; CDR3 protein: CASSERVVWETQYF; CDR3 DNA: TGTGCCAGCAGTGAGCGTGTGGTGTGGGAGACCCAGTACTTC
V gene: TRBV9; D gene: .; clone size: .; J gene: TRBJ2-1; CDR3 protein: CASSHGGGGSYNEQFF; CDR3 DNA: TGTGCCAGCAGCCATGGGGGCGGAGGCTCCTACAATGAGCAGTTCTTC
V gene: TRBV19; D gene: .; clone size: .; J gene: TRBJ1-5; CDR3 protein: CASRWGDSSNQPQHF; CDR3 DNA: TGTGCCAGTAGATGGGGTGATAGTAGCAATCAGCCCCAGCATTTT
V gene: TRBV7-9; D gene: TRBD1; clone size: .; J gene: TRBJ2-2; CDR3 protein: CASSSGQTNTGELFF; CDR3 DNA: TGTGCCAGCAGCTCGGGACAGACGAACACCGGGGAGCTGTTTTTT
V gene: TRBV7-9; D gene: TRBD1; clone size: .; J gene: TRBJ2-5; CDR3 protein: CASSPGTGGDETQYF; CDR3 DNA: TGTGCCAGCAGCCCCGGGACAGGGGGCGATGAGACCCAGTACTTC
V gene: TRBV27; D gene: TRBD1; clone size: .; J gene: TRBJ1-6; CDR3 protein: CASSLGQGTYNSPLHF; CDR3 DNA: TGTGCCAGCAGTCTCGGACAGGGGACGTATAATTCACCCCTCCACTTT
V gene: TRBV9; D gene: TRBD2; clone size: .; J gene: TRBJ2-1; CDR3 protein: CASSARLAGGFNEQFF; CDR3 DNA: TGTGCCAGCAGCGCTCGACTGGCGGGGGGGTTCAATGAGCAGTTCTTC
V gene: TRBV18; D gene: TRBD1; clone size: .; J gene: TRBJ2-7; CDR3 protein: CASSPFSTGGGSYEQYF; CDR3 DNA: TGTGCCAGCTCACCCTTCTCGACAGGGGGCGGCTCCTACGAGCAGTACTTC
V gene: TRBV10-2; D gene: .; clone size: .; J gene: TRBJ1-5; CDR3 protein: CASSESTNQPQHF; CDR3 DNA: TGCGCCAGCAGTGAGTCGACCAATCAGCCCCAGCATTTT
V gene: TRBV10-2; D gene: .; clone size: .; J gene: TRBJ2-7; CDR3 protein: CASRNISYEQYF; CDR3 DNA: TGCGCCAGCAGGAACATCTCCTACGAGCAGTACTTC
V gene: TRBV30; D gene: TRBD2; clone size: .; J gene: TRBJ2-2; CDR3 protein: CAWKEFSGRANTGELFF; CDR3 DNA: TGTGCCTGGAAGGAGTTTAGCGGGAGGGCCAACACCGGGGAGCTGTTTTTT
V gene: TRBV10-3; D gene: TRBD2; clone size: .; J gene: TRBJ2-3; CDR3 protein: CAIRWGLETDTQYF; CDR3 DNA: TGTGCCATCAGGTGGGGACTAGAGACAGATACGCAGTATTTT
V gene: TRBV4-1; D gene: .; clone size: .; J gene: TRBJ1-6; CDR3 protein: CASSQDGRGSSYNSPLHF; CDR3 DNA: TGCGCCAGCAGCCAAGACGGGAGGGGAAGCTCCTATAATTCACCCCTCCACTTT
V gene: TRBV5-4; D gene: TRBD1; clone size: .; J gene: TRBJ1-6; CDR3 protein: CASSLGGQGANSPLHF; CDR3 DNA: TGTGCCAGCAGCTTGGGGGGACAGGGGGCTAATTCACCCCTCCACTTT
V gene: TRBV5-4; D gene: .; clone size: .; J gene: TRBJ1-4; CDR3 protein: CATAAQSDEKLFF; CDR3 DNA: TGTGCCACCGCGGCACAGTCTGATGAAAAACTGTTTTTT
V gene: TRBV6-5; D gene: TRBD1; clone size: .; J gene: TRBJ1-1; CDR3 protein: CASSYMAGGMNTEAFF; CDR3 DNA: TGTGCCAGCAGTTACATGGCAGGGGGCATGAACACTGAAGCTTTCTTT
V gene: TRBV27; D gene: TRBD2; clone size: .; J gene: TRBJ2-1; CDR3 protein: CASRGTSAFSYNEQFF; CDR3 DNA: TGTGCCAGCAGAGGGACTAGCGCCTTCTCCTACAATGAGCAGTTCTTC
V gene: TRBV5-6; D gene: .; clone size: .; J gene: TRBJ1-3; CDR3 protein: CASSLLKTGSSGNTIYF; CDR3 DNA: TGTGCCAGCAGCTTACTAAAGACTGGGAGCTCTGGAAACACCATATATTTT
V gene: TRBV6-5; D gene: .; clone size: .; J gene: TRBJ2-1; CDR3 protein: CASTTTHIGDEQFF; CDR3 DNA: TGTGCCAGCACTACGACGCACATAGGGGATGAGCAGTTCTTC
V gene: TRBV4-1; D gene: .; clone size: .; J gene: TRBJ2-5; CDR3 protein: CASSQDLADLTQETQYF; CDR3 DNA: TGCGCCAGCAGCCAAGATCTTGCCGACTTAACCCAAGAGACCCAGTACTTC
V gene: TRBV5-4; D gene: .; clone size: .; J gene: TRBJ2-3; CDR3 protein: CASSNKGHHTSTDTQYF; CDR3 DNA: TGTGCCAGCAGCAACAAAGGACATCACACTAGCACAGATACGCAGTATTTT
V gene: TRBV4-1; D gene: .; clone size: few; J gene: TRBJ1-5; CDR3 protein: CASSQGRGGQPQHF; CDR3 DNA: TGCGCCAGCAGCCAGGGCAGGGGAGGTCAGCCCCAGCATTTT
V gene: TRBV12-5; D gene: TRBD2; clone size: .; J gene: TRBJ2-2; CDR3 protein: CASGLPRRAGGSGELFF; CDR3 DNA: TGTGCTAGTGGTTTGCCACGGAGAGCGGGAGGGAGCGGGGAGCTGTTTTTT
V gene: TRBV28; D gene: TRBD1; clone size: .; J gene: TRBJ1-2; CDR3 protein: CASSPSGQSNYGYTF; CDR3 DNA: TGTGCCAGCAGTCCCTCGGGACAGAGTAACTATGGCTACACCTTC
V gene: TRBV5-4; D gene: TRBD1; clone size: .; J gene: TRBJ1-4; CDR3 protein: CASSEQGAPGKLFF; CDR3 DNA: TGTGCCAGCAGCGAACAGGGGGCGCCTGGAAAACTGTTTTTT
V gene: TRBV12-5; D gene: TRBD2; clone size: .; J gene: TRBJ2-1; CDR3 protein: CASGAYAGVWNEQFF; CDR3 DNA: TGTGCTAGTGGTGCCTATGCGGGAGTCTGGAATGAGCAGTTCTTC
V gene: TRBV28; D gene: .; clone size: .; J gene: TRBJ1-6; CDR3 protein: CASSPAGAGNSPLHF; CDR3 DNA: TGTGCCAGCAGTCCTGCGGGGGCCGGTAATTCACCCCTCCACTTT
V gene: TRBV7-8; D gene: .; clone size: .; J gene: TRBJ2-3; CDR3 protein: CASSPRGPTDTQYF; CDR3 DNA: TGTGCCAGCAGCCCTCGCGGGCCCACAGATACGCAGTATTTT
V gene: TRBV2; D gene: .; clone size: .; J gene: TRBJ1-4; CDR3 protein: CASSLKGTIGEKLFF; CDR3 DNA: TGTGCCAGCAGTCTAAAGGGGACTATAGGAGAAAAACTGTTTTTT
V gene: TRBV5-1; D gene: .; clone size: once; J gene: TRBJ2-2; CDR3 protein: CASSLAAIGAGSGELFF; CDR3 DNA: TGCGCCAGCAGCTTGGCCGCTATTGGGGCGGGCTCCGGGGAGCTGTTTTTT
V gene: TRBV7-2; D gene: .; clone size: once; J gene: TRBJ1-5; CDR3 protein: CASSLDGRDNQPQHF; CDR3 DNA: TGTGCCAGCAGCTTAGACGGAAGGGACAATCAGCCCCAGCATTTT
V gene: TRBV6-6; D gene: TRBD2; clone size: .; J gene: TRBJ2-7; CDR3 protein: CASSYDGSGSYEQYF; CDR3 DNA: TGTGCCAGCAGTTACGATGGTAGCGGGTCCTACGAGCAGTACTTC
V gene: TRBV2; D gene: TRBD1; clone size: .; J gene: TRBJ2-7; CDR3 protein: CASKPGTATYEQYF; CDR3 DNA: TGTGCCAGCAAACCCGGGACAGCAACCTACGAGCAGTACTTC
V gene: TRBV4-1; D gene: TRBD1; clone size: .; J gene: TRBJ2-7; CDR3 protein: CASSQTGGMTYEQYF; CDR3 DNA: TGCGCCAGCAGCCAAACAGGGGGGATGACCTACGAGCAGTACTTC
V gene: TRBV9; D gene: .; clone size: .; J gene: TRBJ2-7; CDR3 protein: CASSVGQGTYEQYF; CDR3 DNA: TGTGCCAGCAGCGTAGGTCAGGGAACCTACGAGCAGTACTTC
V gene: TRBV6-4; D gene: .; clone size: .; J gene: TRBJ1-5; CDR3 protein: CASSDSGGEPQHF; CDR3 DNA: TGTGCCAGCAGTGACTCGGGCGGGGAGCCCCAGCATTTT
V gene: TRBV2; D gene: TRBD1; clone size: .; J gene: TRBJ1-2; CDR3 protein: CASSEARQGVGTTF; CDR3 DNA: TGTGCCAGCAGTGAAGCACGGCAGGGGGTTGGAACCACCTTC
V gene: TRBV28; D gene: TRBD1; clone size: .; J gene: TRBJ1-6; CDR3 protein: CASSSLQGAVSPLHF; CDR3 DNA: TGTGCCAGCAGTTCCTTACAGGGGGCGGTTTCACCCCTCCACTTT
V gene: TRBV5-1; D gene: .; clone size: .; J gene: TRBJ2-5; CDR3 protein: CASSTPPQETQYF; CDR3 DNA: TGCGCCAGCAGCACGCCCCCCCAAGAGACCCAGTACTTC
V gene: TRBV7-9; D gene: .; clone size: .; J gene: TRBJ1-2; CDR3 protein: CASSPAVPPSTF; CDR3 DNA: TGTGCCAGCAGCCCCGCGGTACCGCCGAGCACCTTC